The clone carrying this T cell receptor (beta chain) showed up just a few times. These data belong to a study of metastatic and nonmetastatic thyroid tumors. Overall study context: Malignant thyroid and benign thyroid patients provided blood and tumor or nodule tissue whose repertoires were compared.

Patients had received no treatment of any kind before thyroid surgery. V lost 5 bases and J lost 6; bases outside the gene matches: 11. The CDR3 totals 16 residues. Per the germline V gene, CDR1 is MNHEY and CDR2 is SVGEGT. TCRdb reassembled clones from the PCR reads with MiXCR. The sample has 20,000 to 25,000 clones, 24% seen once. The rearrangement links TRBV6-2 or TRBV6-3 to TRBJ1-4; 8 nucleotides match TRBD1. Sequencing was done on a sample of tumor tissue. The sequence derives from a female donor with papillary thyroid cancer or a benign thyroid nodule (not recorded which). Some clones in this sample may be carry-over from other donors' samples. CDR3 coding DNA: TGTGCCAGCAGTCCTCGACCGGTACAGGGGGATGAAAAACTGTTTTTT. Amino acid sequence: CASSPRPVQGDEKLFF.